Here is one TCR beta chain with its context. Its antigen is not identified. This sample was taken from a study of STAT5B mutations in CD4+ large granular lymphocyte leukemia. Study observations and caveats: Patient CD4-sorted repertoires looked more clonal than healthy CD4+ repertoires, even without putative leukemic clones. Compared with healthy controls (2/35), patient top clones favored TRBV06 (8/27).

The CDR3 consists of 13 residues. The germline V gene encodes CDR1 SGDLS and CDR2 YYNGEE. V was pared by 4 bases and J by 4 bases, with 11 bases between. The data were produced by immunoSEQ multiplex PCR, yet TCRdb's version contains in-frame clones alone and is incomplete. The table shows roughly 41,000 clones, with approximately 72% occurring only once. This sequence was found in a human donor in good health. This rearrangement joins TRBV9 to TRBJ2-5, with D possibly being TRBD1 (5 bases). Input material: CD4+ T cells from blood buffy coats. The CDR3 sequence is CASSSRVLETQYF. CDR3 bases: TGTGCCAGCAGCTCCAGGGTTCTAGAGACCCAGTACTTC. Combining the CDR3 with reference TRBV9 and TRBJ2-5 gives the whole variable domain DSGVTQTPKHLITATGQRVTLRCSPRSGDLSVYWYQQSLDQGLQFLIQYYNGEERAKGNILERFSAQQFPDLHSELNLSSLELGDSALYFCASSSRVLETQYFGPGTRLLVL.